The next 31 T cell receptor beta chains were all read from a single sample in a study of blood T cell repertoires in COVID-19. Assay: immunoSEQ multiplex PCR; the TCRdb copy retains only in-frame clones and omits some. The sample lists about 300,000 clones; roughly 85% were seen once. Sequencing was carried out using PBMCs or T cells enriched from blood (not recorded which). The receptors originated from a man aged 25 to 40 who had recovered from COVID-19.

V is TRBV27 and J is TRBJ2-7; 7 bases agree with TRBD2. V was pared by 3 bases and J by 2 bases, with 13 bases of the junction left unmatched. The germline V gene has CDR1 MNHEY and CDR2 SMNVEV (reference sequence). This CDR3 has 17 residues. The CDR3 DNA reads as TGTGCCAGCAGTTTTGAAGGGCCCGGGGGGTTCCCCTACGAGCAGTACTTC. Translated, it gives CASSFEGPGGFPYEQYF.

The chain employs TRBV11-2 and TRBJ1-3; 7 nucleotides agree with TRBD1. Germline loops: CDR1 SGHAT, CDR2 FQNNGV. Losses at the gene ends were 5 bases for V and 0 bases for J; bases not matched to a gene: 4. This CDR3 spans 15 amino acids. CDR3 in DNA: TGTGCCAGCAGCCAGACAGGGACCTCTGGAAACACCATATATTTT. Amino acid sequence: CASSQTGTSGNTIYF.

The V and J genes are TRBV7-9 and TRBJ1-5, with D possibly matching TRBD1 (6 bases). The ends were cut back, 3 bases at V and 5 bases at J, with 14 bases in the middle. Germline-derived CDR1 and CDR2 are SEHNR and FQNEAQ (reference sequence). The CDR3 consists of 15 residues. In DNA, the CDR3 is TGTGCCAGCAGCTTCACTGGACAGCCTTATCAGCCCCAGCATTTT. Its translation: CASSFTGQPYQPQHF.

This clone was detected once. This chain links TRBV7-2 with TRBJ2-3; TRBD2 agrees at 8 bases. The CDR3 is 19 amino acids. Germline lookup yields CDR1 SGHTA and CDR2 FQGNSA. V shed 6 bases and J 8 bases; nucleotides not matched to a gene: 25. In nucleotides, the CDR3 is TGTGCCAGCAGTCAAACTCCCCTCAACTTAGCGGGGTCCCGGGGTACGCAGTATTTT. Translated, it gives CASSQTPLNLAGSRGTQYF.

V usage is TRBV5-1 and J usage is TRBJ1-2; 8 nucleotides match TRBD1. Looked up from germline, CDR1 is SGHRS and CDR2 is YFSETQ. The ends lost 4 bases at V and 4 bases at J; junction bases unmatched: 6. The CDR3 is made up of 14 amino acids. In nucleotides, the CDR3 is TGCGCCAGCAGCCCCCGACAGGGGAGCTATGGCTACACCTTC. This codes for CASSPRQGSYGYTF.

This clone was picked up one time. This chain uses TRBV19 with TRBJ1-4; possibly TRBD1 for D (6 bases). Trimming removed 6 bases from V and 4 bases from J, with 15 bases in between. CDR3 size: 15 residues. Germline V gene lookup returns CDR1 LNHDA and CDR2 SQIVND (reference sequence). CDR3 residues: CASRDSGGLNEKLFF. As DNA, the CDR3 is TGTGCCAGTAGGGACTCGGGGGGGCTTAATGAAAAACTGTTTTTT.

The rearrangement joins TRBV7-8 to TRBJ2-7; the match to TRBD2 covers 13 bases. V trimming: 5 bases; J trimming: 2 bases; junction bases outside the gene matches: 6. Germline V gene lookup returns CDR1 SGHVS and CDR2 FQNEAQ. The CDR3 length is 16 residues. CDR3 nucleotide sequence: TGTGCCAGCAGCCCCCGGACTAGCGGGGGAGCCTACGAGCAGTACTTC. It encodes CASSPRTSGGAYEQYF.

This chain connects TRBV11-1 to TRBJ2-2, with TRBD2 matching over 11 bases. This CDR3 is 16 amino acids long. Germline CDR1 is SGHAT and CDR2 is FQDESV (reference sequence). V shed 5 bases, J shed 5 bases, and the junction held 7 bases outside the gene matches. The CDR3 protein is CASSRTSGGDTGELFF. DNA for the CDR3: TGTGCCAGCAGCCGCACTAGCGGGGGAGATACCGGGGAGCTGTTTTTT.

V and J are TRBV5-1 and TRBJ1-2; D is perhaps TRBD1 (5 bases). V lost 0 bases to trimming and J lost 8 bases, with 20 bases between them. Germline CDR1 and CDR2: SGHRS and YFSETQ. The CDR3 extends over 16 amino acids. This CDR3 is CASSLASAGVMGGYTF. The CDR3 region has the DNA TGCGCCAGCAGCTTGGCCTCGGCGGGGGTTATGGGAGGCTACACCTTC.

The V call is TRBV7-8, the J call TRBJ1-2; weak D call: TRBD1 (5 bases). Trimming left V 3 bases short and J 5 bases short, with 13 bases between. This CDR3 is 14 amino acids long. CDR1 and CDR2 (germline): SGHVS, FQNEAQ. CDR3 nucleotide sequence: TGTGCCAGCAGCTTGGGGGGGAATTGGTATGGCTACACCTTC. Its translation: CASSLGGNWYGYTF.

The rearrangement links TRBV9 to TRBJ1-6; 9 bases fit TRBD1. CDR3 size: 15 residues. The V gene end was trimmed by 3 bases and the J gene end by 9 bases; junction bases not matched to a gene: 7. Germline V CDR1 and CDR2: SGDLS, YYNGEE. CDR3 sequence (DNA): TGTGCCAGCAGCGCTGGGACAGGGCGCGGTTCACCCCTCCACTTT. It codes for CASSAGTGRGSPLHF.

The chain joins TRBV9 to TRBJ2-5; 7 bases fit TRBD2. V lost 4 bases to trimming and J lost 4 bases; unmatched junction nucleotides: 4. This CDR3 has 13 amino acids. Germline values: CDR1 SGDLS, CDR2 YYNGEE. CDR3 amino acids: CASSLSGGETQYF. CDR3 DNA sequence: TGTGCCAGCAGCTTGTCGGGGGGAGAGACCCAGTACTTC.

The chain carries TRBV5-4 and TRBJ1-2, with unresolved D. The V gene lost 6 bases and the J gene lost 0 bases, with 9 bases spanning the gap. Germline CDR1 reads SGHNT; CDR2 reads YYREEE (reference sequence). The CDR3 contains 13 residues. The CDR3 reads CASTLGANYGYTF. The CDR3 nucleotides are TGTGCCAGCACCCTAGGTGCTAACTATGGCTACACCTTC.

The chain joins TRBV29-1 to TRBJ1-4; tentative D call: TRBD1 (5 bases). Germline CDR1 is SQVTM and CDR2 is ANQGSEA. The CDR3 runs to 15 residues. V was cut by 7 bases and J by 6 bases, with 21 bases left in between. The CDR3 sequence: CSGNQGSGTYEKLFF. The CDR3 nucleotides are TGCAGCGGAAACCAGGGTAGCGGGACCTATGAAAAACTGTTTTTT.

The table lists this clone with a count of one. The chain carries TRBV3-1 (or the pseudogene TRBV3-2) and TRBJ2-2, with D perhaps TRBD2 (5 bases). This CDR3 has 15 amino acids. Germline CDR1 LGHDT, CDR2 YNNKEL (reference sequence). V lost 3 bases, J lost 4 bases, and 12 bases lay in between. The CDR3 is CASSQGVWGTGELFF. CDR3 coding DNA: TGTGCCAGCAGCCAGGGAGTCTGGGGCACCGGGGAGCTGTTTTTT.

V is TRBV4-2 and J is TRBJ2-3, with D possibly matching TRBD2 (6 bases). The CDR3 has 16 residues. Trimming stripped 5 bases from V and 3 bases from J, with 18 bases between. Germline V CDR1 and CDR2: LGHNA, YNFKEQ. The CDR3 DNA reads TGTGCCAGCAGCGGGCCGGGACTTCCAAATACAGATACGCAGTATTTT. Translating gives CASSGPGLPNTDTQYF.

The rearrangement uses TRBV30 and TRBJ1-1; D unclear. V lost 0 bases, J lost 11 bases, and 10 bases lay in between. The CDR3 is 11 residues long. Per the germline V gene, CDR1 is GTSNPN and CDR2 is SVGIG (reference sequence). CDR3 nucleotide sequence: TGTGCCTGGAGTGTCCGACTCGGGGCTTTCTTT. It is translated as CAWSVRLGAFF. The whole variable domain, remainder taken from reference TRBV30 and TRBJ1-1, is SQTIHQWPATLVQPVGSPLSLECTVEGTSNPNLYWYRQAAGRGLQLLFYSVGIGQISSEVPQNLSASRPQDRQFILSSKKLLLSDSGFYLCAWSVRLGAFFGQGTRLTVV.

The rearrangement joins TRBV3-1 (or the pseudogene TRBV3-2) to TRBJ2-5, with 12 bases lining up with TRBD2. Germline V gives CDR1 LGHDT, CDR2 YNNKEL (reference sequence). The V and J ends lost 0 bases and 2 bases, in that order; junction bases with no gene match: 4. The CDR3 sequence is 17 residues long. CDR3 region: CASSQDSSGGGQETQYF. DNA for the CDR3: TGTGCCAGCAGCCAAGATTCTAGCGGGGGGGGACAAGAGACCCAGTACTTC.

Of note for this clone: Other nucleotide sequences from this sample produce the same CDR3. This chain uses TRBV10-2 with TRBJ2-5, with 7 bases identical to TRBD2. The CDR3 sequence is 16 residues long. Germline CDR1 WSHSY, CDR2 SAAADI. After removal of 0 bases from V and 0 bases from J, the junction contained 4 bases not matched to a gene. CDR3: CASSESERGDQETQYF. CDR3 coding DNA: TGCGCCAGCAGTGAGTCGGAGCGGGGCGACCAAGAGACCCAGTACTTC.

The chain couples TRBV6-5 to TRBJ1-6; D unresolved. CDR1 is MNHEY and CDR2 is SVGAGI in the germline V gene. V was pared by 6 bases and J by 0 bases, with 6 bases between. This CDR3 spans 14 amino acids. This chain's CDR3 is CASSASSYNSPLHF. CDR3 coding DNA: TGTGCCAGCAGCGCGAGCTCCTATAATTCACCCCTCCACTTT.

The chain employs TRBV19 and TRBJ2-7, with 11 bases aligning to TRBD1. CDR1 LNHDA and CDR2 SQIVND come from the germline V gene (reference sequence). V was pared by 1 base and J by 6 bases, with 8 bases of the junction left unmatched. This CDR3 comprises 16 residues. CDR3 coding DNA: TGTGCCAGTAGTATAGGTTGGACAGGGGGCCGTTCCGAGCAGTACTTC. This codes for CASSIGWTGGRSEQYF.

This clone was recorded only once. The chain joins TRBV5-1 to TRBJ1-1; D is unresolved. Between the trimmed V and J ends, which lost 0 bases and 0 bases, there was a span of 15 bases. Germline CDR1 reads SGHRS; CDR2 reads YFSETQ. The length of the CDR3 is 17 residues. CDR3: CASSLGRGGGLNTEAFF. The CDR3 DNA sequence: TGCGCCAGCAGCTTGGGTCGGGGTGGAGGTTTGAACACTGAAGCTTTCTTT.

In DNA form, the CDR3 reads TGTGCCAGCAGTTTATCGGGACACCCCGTCGAGGGTGAAAAACTGTTTTTT. The encoded protein is CASSLSGHPVEGEKLFF. J is TRBJ1-4 and V is TRBV28; D is possibly TRBD1 (6 bases). Germline-derived CDR1 and CDR2 are MDHEN and SYDVKM. V lost 1 base and J lost 7, with 19 bases in between. This CDR3 has 17 residues.

V and J are TRBV27 and TRBJ2-7; TRBD2 might be the D (7 bases). This CDR3 has 15 residues. Germline CDR1 MNHEY, CDR2 SMNVEV (reference sequence). Trimming took 2 bases from V and 7 from J, leaving 18 bases between them. CDR3 bases: TGTGCCAGCAGTTTAGATCGGGGGGCAGGCGGTGAGCAGTACTTC. It is translated as CASSLDRGAGGEQYF.

This clone has a single count. This chain joins TRBV7-9 and TRBJ2-1; TRBD2 matches at 7 bases. The V and J ends lost 6 bases and 0 bases, in that order; junction bases with no gene match: 11. Germline lookup yields CDR1 SEHNR and CDR2 FQNEAQ (reference sequence). The CDR3 is 17 amino acids. The CDR3 sequence is CASRNGGGESSYNEQFF. The CDR3 DNA follows: TGTGCCAGCAGAAACGGTGGGGGGGAGAGCTCCTACAATGAGCAGTTCTTC.

This chain joins TRBV6-6 and TRBJ1-2; 9 bases map to TRBD1. Germline V gene data show CDR1 as MNHNY and CDR2 as SVGAGI (reference sequence). The CDR3 loop spans 15 amino acids. V shed 2 bases, J shed 4 bases, and the junction held 5 bases outside the gene matches. Written as DNA, the CDR3 is TGTGCCAGCAGTTACAAGGGACAGGGTTCCTATGGCTACACCTTC. Its translation is CASSYKGQGSYGYTF.

The chain uses TRBV30 and TRBJ2-1; 8 bases line up with TRBD2. CDR3 size: 14 residues. Per germline, CDR1 GTSNPN and CDR2 SVGIG (reference sequence). Trimming cost V 7 bases and J 3 bases; bases outside gene matches: 8. CDR3 loop: CASRGRGDYNEQFF. CDR3 nucleotide sequence: TGTGCCTCCAGAGGGCGGGGGGACTACAATGAGCAGTTCTTC.

The rearrangement joins TRBV6-5 to TRBJ2-1, with 8 bases matching TRBD1. This CDR3 has 15 amino acids. In germline, CDR1 is MNHEY, CDR2 SVGAGI. V trimming: 5 bases; J trimming: 8 bases; junction bases outside the gene matches: 11. CDR3 coding DNA: TGTGCCAGCAGTCGACAGGGGCGAGTATTAGATGAGCAGTTCTTC. Its translation: CASSRQGRVLDEQFF.

This clone was seen just once. The chain uses TRBV30 and TRBJ1-2; D is unclear. V lost 5 bases, J lost 4 bases, and 8 bases lay in between. The CDR3 length is 11 residues. Germline CDR1 is GTSNPN and CDR2 is SVGIG (reference sequence). This CDR3 reads CAWSPGYGYTF. CDR3 coding DNA: TGTGCCTGGTCCCCAGGCTATGGCTACACCTTC.

The genes are TRBV6-6 and TRBJ2-7; 8 positions match TRBD1. Germline-derived CDR1 and CDR2 are MNHNY and SVGAGI (reference sequence). The CDR3 contains 14 residues. V trimming: 6 bases; J trimming: 2 bases; junction bases outside the gene matches: 6. CDR3 sequence: CASRKGQAAYEQYF. The DNA of the CDR3 is TGTGCCAGCAGAAAGGGACAGGCCGCCTACGAGCAGTACTTC.

This clone has a handful of counts. This chain links TRBV7-2 with TRBJ1-6; a weak D match, TRBD1 (5 bases). CDR3 length equals 16 residues. The germline CDR1 and CDR2 sequences are SGHTA and FQGNSA. With 1 base removed from V and 6 bases from J, the gap between germline ends came to 13 bases. Here the CDR3 reads CASSLVSGNPNSPLHF. CDR3 nucleotide sequence: TGTGCCAGCAGCTTAGTGTCAGGGAATCCTAATTCACCCCTCCACTTT. Full variable domain (rest looked up from reference TRBV7-2 and TRBJ1-6): GAGVSQSPSNKVTEKGKDVELRCDPISGHTALYWYRQSLGQGLEFLIYFQGNSAPDKSGLPSDRFSAERTGGSVSTLTIQRTQQEDSAVYLCASSLVSGNPNSPLHFGNGTRLTVT.